Reported below is one T cell receptor beta chain. Its antigen is still unknown. This record comes from a study of blood T cells in healthy people across ages. Points from the study as a whole: Naive CD4+ cell counts and diversity both ran higher in long-lived than in aged donors.

This CDR3 has 14 residues. With V trimmed by 5 bases and J by 0 bases, 3 bases remained unmatched. The germline CDR1 and CDR2 sequences are DFQATT and SNEGSKA (reference sequence). Total RNA, at least 5 micrograms per sample, was extracted from PBMCs. The use of a sample-barcoded 5' primer and a J-beta primer mix characterized a second PCR of roughly 6 to 11 cycles. TCRdb reprocessed the 5' RACE reads via MiXCR and lists one record per CDR3 protein. The sample records 1.5 million to 2 million distinct CDR3 sequences, around 42% being singletons. Sequencing was performed on blood. The rearrangement uses TRBV20-1 and TRBJ1-5; TRBD1 aligns across 8 bases. This sequence was found in a human donor in good health. DNA of the CDR3: TGCAGTGCTGATGACAGGGGTAGCAATCAGCCCCAGCATTTT. Its translation is CSADDRGSNQPQHF.